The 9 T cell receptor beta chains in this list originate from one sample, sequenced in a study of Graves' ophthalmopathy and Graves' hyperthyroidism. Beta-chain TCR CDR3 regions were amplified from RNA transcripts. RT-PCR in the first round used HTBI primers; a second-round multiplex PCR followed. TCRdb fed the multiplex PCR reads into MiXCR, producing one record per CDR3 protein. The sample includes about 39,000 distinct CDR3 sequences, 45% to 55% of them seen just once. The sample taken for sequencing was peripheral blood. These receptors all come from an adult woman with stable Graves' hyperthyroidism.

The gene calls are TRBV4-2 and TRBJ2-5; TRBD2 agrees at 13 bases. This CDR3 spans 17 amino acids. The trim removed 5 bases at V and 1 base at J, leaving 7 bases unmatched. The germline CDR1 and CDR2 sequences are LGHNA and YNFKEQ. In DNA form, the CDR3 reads TGTGCCAGCAGCAGGATGGGGACTAGCGGGATCCAAGAGACCCAGTACTTC. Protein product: CASSRMGTSGIQETQYF.

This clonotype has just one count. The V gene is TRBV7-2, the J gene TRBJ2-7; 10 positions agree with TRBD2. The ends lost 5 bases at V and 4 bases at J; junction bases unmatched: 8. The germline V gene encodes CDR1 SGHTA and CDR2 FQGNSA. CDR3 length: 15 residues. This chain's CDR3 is CASSQQAGGKYEQYF. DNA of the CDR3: TGTGCCAGCAGCCAACAAGCGGGAGGGAAATACGAGCAGTACTTC.

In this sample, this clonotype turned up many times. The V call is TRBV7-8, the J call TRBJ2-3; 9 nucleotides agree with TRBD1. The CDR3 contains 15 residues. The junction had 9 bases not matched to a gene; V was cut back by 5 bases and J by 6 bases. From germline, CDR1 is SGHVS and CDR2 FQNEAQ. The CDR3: CASSPQGTGWDTQYF. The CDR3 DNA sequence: TGTGCCAGCAGCCCCCAGGGGACAGGGTGGGATACGCAGTATTTT.

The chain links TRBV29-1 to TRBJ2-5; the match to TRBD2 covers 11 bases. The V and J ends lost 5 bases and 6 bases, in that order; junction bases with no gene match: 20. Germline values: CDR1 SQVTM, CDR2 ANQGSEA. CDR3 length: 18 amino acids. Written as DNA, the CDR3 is TGCAGCGTTTCTAAGGGACTAGCGGCAGCGGGAGGGCCGCAGACCCAGTACTTC. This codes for CSVSKGLAAAGGPQTQYF.

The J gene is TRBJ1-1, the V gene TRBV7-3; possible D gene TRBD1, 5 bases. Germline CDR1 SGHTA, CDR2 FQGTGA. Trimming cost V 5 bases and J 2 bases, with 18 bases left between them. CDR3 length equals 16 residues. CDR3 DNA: TGTGCCAGCAGCCTCCCGGGGCGTAGAGTAAACACTGAAGCTTTCTTT. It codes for CASSLPGRRVNTEAFF.

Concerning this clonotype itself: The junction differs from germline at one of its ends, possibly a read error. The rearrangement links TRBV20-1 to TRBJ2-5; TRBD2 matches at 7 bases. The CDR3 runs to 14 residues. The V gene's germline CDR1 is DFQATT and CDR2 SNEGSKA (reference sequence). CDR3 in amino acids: CSAMTGGRAETQYF. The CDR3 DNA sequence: TGCAGTGCGATGACTGGGGGGAGGGCAGAGACCCAGTACTTT.

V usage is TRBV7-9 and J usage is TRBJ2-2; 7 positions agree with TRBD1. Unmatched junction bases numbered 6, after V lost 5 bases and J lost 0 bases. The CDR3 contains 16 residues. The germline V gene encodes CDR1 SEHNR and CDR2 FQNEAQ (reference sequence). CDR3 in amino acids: CASSQTQGANTGELFF. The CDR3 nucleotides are TGTGCCAGCAGCCAGACGCAGGGGGCGAACACCGGGGAGCTGTTTTTT.

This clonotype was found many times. CDR3 bases: TGCGCCAGCAGCCAAGACCTTACTGGCAGGGTTAGCAATCAGCCCCAGCATTTT. Translated: CASSQDLTGRVSNQPQHF. The chain has TRBV4-1 and TRBJ1-5; D is possibly TRBD1 (5 bases). The germline V and J ends were trimmed by 0 bases and 0 bases, with 15 bases remaining between them. Germline-derived CDR1 and CDR2 are MGHRA and YSYEKL. This CDR3 has 18 amino acids.

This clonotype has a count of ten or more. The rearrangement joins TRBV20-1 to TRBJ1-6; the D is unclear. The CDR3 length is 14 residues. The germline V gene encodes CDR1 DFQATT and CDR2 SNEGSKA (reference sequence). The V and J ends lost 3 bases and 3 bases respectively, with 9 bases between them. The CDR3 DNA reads TGCAGTGCTAGTTCTGACGACTATAATTCACCCCTCCACTTT. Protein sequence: CSASSDDYNSPLHF.